The T cell receptor (beta chain) described here comes from a study of cytomegalovirus exposure and HLA in healthy donors. Study outcomes and limitations: Previously analyzed data showed that most TCR beta V segments were productive at a frequency of about 90% or about 30%. Roughly even sequencing depth across donors was the assumption behind the presence/absence analyses.

A word on this clone: Its antigen is still unknown.

Donors showed nominal health when sampled, although they likely had unrecorded immune exposures. Primers for the PCR totalled 60 Vbeta and 13 Jbeta. TCRdb's copy holds only in-frame clones and misses some; the assay was immunoSEQ multiplex PCR. The sample shows 150,000 to 200,000 clones, 75% to 85% of them seen only once. Sequenced sample: PBMCs. This TCR derives from a man in his thirties or forties in good health and CMV-seropositive.

CDR3 region: CASSGDRVDEISYEQYF. CDR3 nucleotide sequence: TGTGCCAGCAGTGGAGACAGGGTGGACGAAATTTCCTACGAGCAGTACTTC. V and J are TRBV25-1 and TRBJ2-7; 7 bases are shared with TRBD1. Germline CDR1 is MGHDK and CDR2 is SYGVNS. The trim removed 4 bases at V and 1 base at J, leaving 13 bases unmatched. The length of the CDR3 is 17 residues.